This T cell receptor (beta chain) is from a study of OX40 agonist ivuxolimab in advanced cancers. About the research overall: Past anti-PD-1, anti-PD-L1 or anti-CTLA-4 therapy was accepted, and roughly 38% had received some. Overall study findings and caveats: Low clonal expansion, among the lowest seen, marked partial responders at 0.1-3.0 mg/kg. The specificity for antigen of the expanded peripheral T cells was not determined.

Comments on this clone: Its specificity is not known.

The CDR3 contains 16 residues. V dropped 1 base and J dropped 0 bases, with 10 bases sitting between them. CDR1 is SGHDN and CDR2 is FVKESK in the germline V gene. Libraries were prepared by immunoSEQ multiplex PCR; TCRdb keeps only in-frame clonotypes and omits some of them. Of about 50,000 clones listed, approximately 89% are singletons. This receptor was taken from an adult with an advanced solid tumor such as melanoma, head and neck, liver or kidney cancer. This sequence joins TRBV14 and TRBJ1-3; D remains ambiguous. Specimen: CD4+ or CD8+ T cells sorted from blood, collected in a trial of the OX40 agonist ivuxolimab. The CDR3 coding sequence is TGTGCCAGCAGCCAAGTAAATCTAATCTCTGGAAACACCATATATTTT. Its protein product is CASSQVNLISGNTIYF.